Below are 11 T cell receptor beta chains sequenced from a single sample in a study of T cells in Graves' hyperthyroidism and ophthalmopathy (dated by TCRdb to 2018 to 2020). Library generation was performed with multiplex PCR. The instrument was an Illumina HiSeq 2000. TCR beta CDR3 regions were amplified from RNA transcripts. The first round of RT-PCR for the TCR CDR3 was performed with the HTBI primer set and the Qiagen OneStep RT-PCR kit. TCRdb reanalyzed the raw reads on its own, using fastp at Q25 for trimming and MiXCR for clone calling, and kept in-frame beta chains. Every CDR3 protein is listed once, alongside the most common genes and DNA of its rows. This sample comprises about 700,000 distinct CDR3 sequences, 14% of them detected only once. The ten top clones hold 9.5% to 13% of the sample. Sequenced sample: blood. These receptors all come from a woman under 30 with Graves' hyperthyroidism.

This clonotype was seen a few times. This chain joins TRBV2 and TRBJ2-7, with TRBD2 matching 10 bases. V dropped 7 bases and J dropped 0; count of bases not matched to a gene: 3. The CDR3 is made up of 14 amino acids. Germline V lookup: CDR1 SNHLY, CDR2 FYNNEI. CDR3 bases: TGTGCCAGCAACCTAGCGGGGGCCTCCTACGAGCAGTACTTC. Its protein product is CASNLAGASYEQYF. Full variable domain (remainder filled in from reference TRBV2 and TRBJ2-7): EPEVTQTPSHQVTQMGQEVILRCVPISNHLYFYWYRQILGQKVEFLVSFYNNEISEKSEIFDDQFSVERPDGSNFTLKIRSTKLEDSAMYFCASNLAGASYEQYFGPGTRLTVT.

This clonotype showed up many times. CDR3 bases: TGTGCCAGCAGTTTAGCGGTAGAGCAGTTCTTC. The encoded protein is CASSLAVEQFF. The chain has TRBV12-3 or TRBV12-4 and TRBJ2-1; D unresolved. Trimming took off 0 bases at V and 10 bases at J, with 4 bases between the two ends. The CDR3 totals 11 residues.

This clonotype came up many times. The chain carries TRBV29-1 and TRBJ2-7; TRBD1 matches at 7 bases. V lost 4 bases, J lost 2 bases, and 5 bases stayed unmatched. The CDR3 runs 13 residues. Germline values: CDR1 SQVTM, CDR2 ANQGSEA. The CDR3 DNA reads TGCAGCGTTGCAGGGGGTGGGACCTACGAGCAGTACTTC. The encoded protein is CSVAGGGTYEQYF.

The chain uses TRBV7-9 and TRBJ1-6; D gene uncertain. The length of the CDR3 is 14 residues. Per the germline V gene, CDR1 is SEHNR and CDR2 is FQNEAQ (reference sequence). Trimming shortened V by 1 base and J by 4 bases, and 5 bases separated the two germline ends. The CDR3 spells CASSLGHYNSPLHF. The CDR3 DNA sequence: TGTGCCAGCAGCTTAGGACATTATAATTCACCCCTCCACTTT.

This clonotype has just a few counts. The chain recombines TRBV19 with TRBJ2-3, with D hard to call. This CDR3 contains 17 residues. From germline, CDR1 is LNHDA and CDR2 SQIVND (reference sequence). The germline V and J ends were trimmed by 1 base and 2 bases, with 16 bases remaining between them. The CDR3 nucleotides are TGTGCCAGTAGTATAGCCCTCGGCCCCTGGGCCACAGATACGCAGTATTTT. It codes for CASSIALGPWATDTQYF.

This clonotype was picked up a small number of times. V gene TRBV9 combines with J gene TRBJ2-2, with a weak D call TRBD2 (5 bases). Looked up from germline, CDR1 is SGDLS and CDR2 is YYNGEE. V was cut by 1 base and J by 1 base, with 14 bases left in between. The CDR3 extends over 17 amino acids. The CDR3 bases are TGTGCCAGCAGCGTAACTGTCAGAGGAGGGAACACCGGGGAGCTGTTTTTT. Translated: CASSVTVRGGNTGELFF.

This clonotype was counted at least ten times. The rearrangement joins TRBV6-1 to TRBJ2-5, with D perhaps matching TRBD1 (5 bases). The CDR3 contains 16 residues. Germline V gene lookup returns CDR1 MNHNS and CDR2 SASEGT. V was cut by 0 bases and J by 5 bases, with 16 bases left in between. CDR3 sequence (DNA): TGTGCCAGCAGTGAAGCCCTGCCAGGGCTAAGGGAGACCCAGTACTTC. Translation: CASSEALPGLRETQYF.

In its sample, this clonotype was seen once. The rearrangement uses TRBV25-1 and TRBJ2-5, with 8 bases that match TRBD2. Per the germline V gene, CDR1 is MGHDK and CDR2 is SYGVNS. The CDR3 loop spans 15 amino acids. V shed 3 bases and J 5 bases; nucleotides not matched to a gene: 8. The CDR3 DNA follows: TGTGCCAGCAGTGACTGGCGGGAGGCTTATGAGACCCAGTACTTC. It is translated as CASSDWREAYETQYF. The whole variable domain, remainder taken from reference TRBV25-1 and TRBJ2-5, is EADIYQTPRYLVIGTGKKITLECSQTMGHDKMYWYQQDPGMELHLIHYSYGVNSTEKGDLSSESTVSRIRTEHFPLTLESARPSHTSQYLCASSDWREAYETQYFGPGTRLLVL.

This clonotype has ten or more counts. The chain uses TRBV24-1 and TRBJ2-7; a weak D match, TRBD2 (6 bases). This CDR3 is built from 13 residues. V lost 4 bases, J lost 5 bases, and 11 bases lay in between. CDR1 and CDR2 (germline): KGHDR, SFDVKD. The CDR3 spells CATSDGSPHEQYF. DNA for the CDR3: TGTGCCACCAGTGACGGGAGCCCTCACGAGCAGTACTTC.

For this clonotype: This sequence may be a read error, since a much larger clone differs from it by one base. The chain links TRBV12-3 or TRBV12-4 to TRBJ1-3, with a weak D call TRBD1 (5 bases). The CDR3 is made up of 14 amino acids. The V gene lost 7 bases and the J gene lost 8 bases, with 18 bases spanning the gap. The CDR3 nucleotides are TGTGCCAGCACGTCCAGCATAACAGGAGACACCATATATTTT. This gives the protein CASTSSITGDTIYF.

V usage is TRBV7-9 and J usage is TRBJ2-5; 7 bases map to TRBD1. The CDR3 sequence is 14 residues long. V lost 5 bases, J lost 5 bases, and 8 bases stayed unmatched. The germline gives CDR1 SEHNR, CDR2 FQNEAQ (reference sequence). CDR3 in amino acids: CASSTTGTVETQYF. CDR3 sequence (DNA): TGTGCCAGCAGCACTACCGGGACAGTGGAGACCCAGTACTTC.